This T cell receptor beta chain appears in the sequencing data of a study of T cell repertoires in aging, cancer and after chemotherapy. Study background: About 9.1 million TCR reads were in the whole dataset.

Rearranged V-D-J TRB sequences were amplified with a mixed TRB-A/B primer pool. TCRdb recomputed calls from the multiplex PCR reads with MiXCR, one row per CDR3 protein. The sample contains 6,700 or so distinct CDR3 sequences, approximately 57% of which appear only once. This clonotype turned up a few times. The template was genomic DNA from peripheral blood, not RNA. From germline, CDR1 is MNHEY and CDR2 SMNVEV (reference sequence). V gave up 5 bases and J gave up 1 base; unmatched junction bases: 7. This CDR3 has 15 amino acids. The sequence came from a human donor with a solid tumor. The sample was blood. V usage is TRBV27 and J usage is TRBJ1-1, with TRBD1 identical over 7 bases. CDR3: CASSPVAGGNTEAFF. CDR3 sequence (DNA): TGTGCCAGCAGTCCCGTGGCAGGGGGGAACACTGAAGCTTTCTTT.